This T cell receptor (beta chain) was identified during a study of blood T cell repertoires in COVID-19. Study context: Acute-phase and convalescent COVID-19 samples originated in the United States, Italy and Spain. Sources were T cells, B-cell-depleted T cells, or PBMCs; the material itself was cDNA or gDNA.

CDR3 size: 16 residues. The germline V and J ends were trimmed by 3 bases and 3 bases, with 16 bases remaining between them. CDR1 is LNHDA, CDR2 SQIVND, per germline (reference sequence). How the authors handled the data: Amplification from reference gene primers served as the basis for estimated nucleated cell counts. The protocol was immunoSEQ multiplex PCR, while the TCRdb copy is restricted to in-frame clones and leaves out a portion. That table furnishes V, J and clone size, whereas the DNA furnished D and trimming. The table has 160,000 or so clones, roughly 87% seen once. This TCR came from a woman in her sixties or seventies with acute or convalescent COVID-19. The specimen was peripheral blood. The chain employs TRBV19 and TRBJ2-3, with a possible D match to TRBD1 (6 bases). This chain's CDR3 is CASSIQGLDWTDTQYF. The CDR3 DNA is TGTGCCAGTAGTATCCAGGGGCTAGATTGGACAGATACGCAGTATTTT. The complete variable domain, with remaining parts taken from reference TRBV19 and TRBJ2-3, reads DGGITQSPKYLFRKEGQNVTLSCEQNLNHDAMYWYRQDPGQGLRLIYYSQIVNDFQKGDIAEGYSVSREKKESFPLTVTSAQKNPTAFYLCASSIQGLDWTDTQYFGPGTRLTVL.